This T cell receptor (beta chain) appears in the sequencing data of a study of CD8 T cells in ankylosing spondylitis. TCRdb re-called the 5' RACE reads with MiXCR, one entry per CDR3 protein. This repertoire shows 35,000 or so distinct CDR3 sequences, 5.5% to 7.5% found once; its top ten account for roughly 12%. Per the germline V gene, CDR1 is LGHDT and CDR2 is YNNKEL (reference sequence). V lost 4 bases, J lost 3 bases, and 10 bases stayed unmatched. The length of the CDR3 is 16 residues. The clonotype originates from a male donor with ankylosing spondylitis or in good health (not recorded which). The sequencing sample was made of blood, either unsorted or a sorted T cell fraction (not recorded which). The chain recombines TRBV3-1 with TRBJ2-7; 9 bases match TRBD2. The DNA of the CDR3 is TGTGCCAGCAGCCCTTCCCCGGGACTAGCCCACTACGAGCAGTACTTC. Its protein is CASSPSPGLAHYEQYF.